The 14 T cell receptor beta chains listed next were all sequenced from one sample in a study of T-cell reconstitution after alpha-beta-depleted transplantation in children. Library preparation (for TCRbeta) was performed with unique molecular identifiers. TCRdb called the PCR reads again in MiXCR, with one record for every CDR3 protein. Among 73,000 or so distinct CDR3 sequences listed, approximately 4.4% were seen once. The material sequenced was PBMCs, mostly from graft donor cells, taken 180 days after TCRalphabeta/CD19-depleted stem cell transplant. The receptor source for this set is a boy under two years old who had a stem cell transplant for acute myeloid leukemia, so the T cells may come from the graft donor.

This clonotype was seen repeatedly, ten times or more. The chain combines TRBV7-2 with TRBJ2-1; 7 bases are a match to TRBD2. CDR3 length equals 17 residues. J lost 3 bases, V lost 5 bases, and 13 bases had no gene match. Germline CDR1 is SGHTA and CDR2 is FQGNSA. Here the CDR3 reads CASSPAHFQRGYNEQFF. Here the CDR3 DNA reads TGTGCCAGCAGCCCCGCTCACTTCCAGCGGGGCTACAATGAGCAGTTCTTC.

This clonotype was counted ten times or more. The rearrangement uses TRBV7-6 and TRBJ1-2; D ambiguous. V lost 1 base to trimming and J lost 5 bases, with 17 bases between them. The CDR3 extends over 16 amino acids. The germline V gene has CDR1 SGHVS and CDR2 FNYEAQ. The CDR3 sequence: CASSLGVEFRPYGYTF. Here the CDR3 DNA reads TGTGCCAGCAGCTTAGGGGTCGAGTTCCGGCCATATGGCTACACCTTC.

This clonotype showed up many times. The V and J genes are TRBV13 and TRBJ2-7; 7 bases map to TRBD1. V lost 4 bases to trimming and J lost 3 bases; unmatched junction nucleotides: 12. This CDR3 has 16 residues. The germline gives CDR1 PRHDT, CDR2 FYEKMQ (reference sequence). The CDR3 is CASSSLGQDLRYEQYF. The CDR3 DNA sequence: TGTGCCAGCAGCTCCCTCGGACAGGATTTACGCTACGAGCAGTACTTC. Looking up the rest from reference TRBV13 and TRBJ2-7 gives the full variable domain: AAGVIQSPRHLIKEKRETATLKCYPIPRHDTVYWYQQGPGQDPQFLISFYEKMQSDKGSIPDRFSAQQFSDYHSELNMSSLELGDSALYFCASSSLGQDLRYEQYFGPGTRLTVT.

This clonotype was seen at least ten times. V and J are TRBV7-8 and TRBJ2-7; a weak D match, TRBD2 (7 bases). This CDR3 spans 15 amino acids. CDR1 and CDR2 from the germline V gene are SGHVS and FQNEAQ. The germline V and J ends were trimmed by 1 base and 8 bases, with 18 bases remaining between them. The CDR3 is CASSLEGGGPLQQYF. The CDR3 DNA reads TGTGCCAGCAGCTTAGAGGGCGGGGGCCCCTTGCAGCAGTACTTC.

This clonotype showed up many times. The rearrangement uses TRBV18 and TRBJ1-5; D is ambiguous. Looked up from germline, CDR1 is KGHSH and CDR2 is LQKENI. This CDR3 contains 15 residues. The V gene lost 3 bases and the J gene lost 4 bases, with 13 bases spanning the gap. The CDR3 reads CASSPRDGHNQPQHF. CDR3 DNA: TGTGCCAGCTCACCCAGAGATGGGCATAATCAGCCCCAGCATTTT. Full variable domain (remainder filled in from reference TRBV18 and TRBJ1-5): NAGVMQNPRHLVRRRGQEARLRCSPMKGHSHVYWYRQLPEEGLKFMVYLQKENIIDESGMPKERFSAEFPKEGPSILRIQQVVRGDSAAYFCASSPRDGHNQPQHFGDGTRLSIL.

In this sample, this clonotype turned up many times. The CDR3, as DNA: TGCGCCAGCAGCCAAGAGCAGGGGGCTTGGTACGAGCAGTACTTC. This codes for CASSQEQGAWYEQYF. V gene TRBV4-3 combines with J gene TRBJ2-7; 8 nucleotides agree with TRBD1. This CDR3 is 15 amino acids long. CDR1 and CDR2 (germline): LGHNA, YSLEER. With 0 bases clipped from V and 4 bases from J, the junction kept 5 bases outside the gene matches.

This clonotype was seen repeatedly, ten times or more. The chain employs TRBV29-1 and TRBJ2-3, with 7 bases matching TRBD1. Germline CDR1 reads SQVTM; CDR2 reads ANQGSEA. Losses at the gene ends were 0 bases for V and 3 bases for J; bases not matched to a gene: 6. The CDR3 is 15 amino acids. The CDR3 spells CSVEDRGLETDTQYF. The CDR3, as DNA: TGCAGCGTTGAAGATAGGGGGCTCGAGACAGATACGCAGTATTTT.

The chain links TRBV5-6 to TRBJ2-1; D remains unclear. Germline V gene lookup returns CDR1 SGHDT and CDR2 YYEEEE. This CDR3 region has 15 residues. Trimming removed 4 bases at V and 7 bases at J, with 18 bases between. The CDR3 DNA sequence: TGTGCCAGCAGCAAGGCGAGGCTCTTGCGGAATGAGCAGTTCTTC. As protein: CASSKARLLRNEQFF. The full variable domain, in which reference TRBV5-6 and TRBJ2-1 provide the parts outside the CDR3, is DAGVTQSPTHLIKTRGQQVTLRCSPKSGHDTVSWYQQALGQGPQFIFQYYEEEERQRGNFPDRFSGHQFPNYSSELNVNALLLGDSALYLCASSKARLLRNEQFFGPGTRLTVL.

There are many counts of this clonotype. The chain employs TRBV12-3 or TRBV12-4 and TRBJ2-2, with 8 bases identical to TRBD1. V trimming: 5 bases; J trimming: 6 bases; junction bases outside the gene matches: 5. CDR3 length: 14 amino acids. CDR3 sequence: CASSTTGGPGELFF. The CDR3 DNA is TGTGCCAGCAGTACCACAGGGGGACCCGGGGAGCTGTTTTTT.

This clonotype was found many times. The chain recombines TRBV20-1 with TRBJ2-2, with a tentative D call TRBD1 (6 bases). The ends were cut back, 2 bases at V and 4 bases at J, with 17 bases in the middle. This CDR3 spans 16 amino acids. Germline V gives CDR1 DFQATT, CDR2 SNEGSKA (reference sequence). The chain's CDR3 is CSARLIGTPSTGELFF. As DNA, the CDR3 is TGCAGTGCTAGACTAATCGGGACACCTTCCACCGGGGAGCTGTTTTTT.

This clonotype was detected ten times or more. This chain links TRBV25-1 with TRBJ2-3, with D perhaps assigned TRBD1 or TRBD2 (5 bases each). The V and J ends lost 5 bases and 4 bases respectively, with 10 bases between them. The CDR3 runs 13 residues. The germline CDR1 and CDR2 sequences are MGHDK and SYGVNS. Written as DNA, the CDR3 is TGTGCCAGCAGTTTCCAGGGAGCAGATACGCAGTATTTT. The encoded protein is CASSFQGADTQYF.

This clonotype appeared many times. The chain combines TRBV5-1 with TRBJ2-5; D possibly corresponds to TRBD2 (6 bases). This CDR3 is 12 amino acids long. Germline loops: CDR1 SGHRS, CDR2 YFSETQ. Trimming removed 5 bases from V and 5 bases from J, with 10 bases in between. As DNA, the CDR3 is TGCGCCAGCAGGGAGGGCTGGGAGACCCAGTACTTC. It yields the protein CASREGWETQYF.

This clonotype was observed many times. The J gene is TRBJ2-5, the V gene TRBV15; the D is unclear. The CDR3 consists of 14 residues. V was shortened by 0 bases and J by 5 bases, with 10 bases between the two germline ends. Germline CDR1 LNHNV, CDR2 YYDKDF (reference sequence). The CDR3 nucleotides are TGTGCCACCAGCAGAGATTTGGCGTCGGAGACCCAGTACTTC. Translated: CATSRDLASETQYF. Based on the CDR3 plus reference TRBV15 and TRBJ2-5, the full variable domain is DAMVIQNPRYQVTQFGKPVTLSCSQTLNHNVMYWYQQKSSQAPKLLFHYYDKDFNNEADTPDNFQSRRPNTSFCFLDIRSPGLGDTAMYLCATSRDLASETQYFGPGTRLLVL.

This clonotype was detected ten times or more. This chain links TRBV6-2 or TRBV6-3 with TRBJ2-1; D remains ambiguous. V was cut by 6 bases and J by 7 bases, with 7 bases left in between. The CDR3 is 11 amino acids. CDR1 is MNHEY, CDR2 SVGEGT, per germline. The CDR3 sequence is CASSPLNEQFF. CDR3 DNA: TGTGCCAGCAGCCCTCTAAATGAGCAGTTCTTC.